These T cell receptor beta chains were read from a single sample in a study of blood T cells in healthy people across ages. TCRdb used MiXCR to reprocess the 5' RACE reads, holding one entry per CDR3 protein. This table has hundreds of thousands of distinct CDR3 sequences, about 28% appearing once. This same sample was also taken into another study, of T cells of mothers and their children.

The specimen was blood. The receptors were gathered from a boy aged 2 to 10 in good health. Each CDR3 is given with its conserved first and last residue. The D gene is left open where the match is weak. Clone sizes are given selectively: once, few, many, or a class where the clone is expanded.

TRBJ2-2,TRBD1,TRBV7-8,NA,TGTGCCAGCAGCTTAGTCAGGGGACCGGGACAGGGGAACACCGGGGAGCTGTTTTTT,CASSLVRGPGQGNTGELFF
TRBJ2-5,TRBD2,TRBV4-2,NA,TGTGCCAGCAGGGGCTTCGGACTAGCGGGAGCGGAGACCCAGTACTTC,CASRGFGLAGAETQYF
TRBJ2-4,NA,TRBV18,many,TGTGCCAGCTCAGGCCGACAGGGACTAGCCAAAAACATTCAGTACTTC,CASSGRQGLAKNIQYF
TRBJ2-5,TRBD2,TRBV10-3,NA,TGTGCCATCAGCCGAACTAGCGGGAGAAGGTACGGGCAGTACTTC,CAISRTSGRRYGQYF
TRBJ2-7,TRBD2,TRBV2,NA,TGTGCCAGCAGTGAAGTGGTAGCGGGAGATTACTCCTACGAGCAGTACTTC,CASSEVVAGDYSYEQYF
TRBJ2-3,NA,TRBV20-1,NA,TGCAGTGTTGCTCCGGAGGAAGATACGCAGTATTTT,CSVAPEEDTQYF
TRBJ2-2,TRBD1,TRBV4-2,few,TGTGCCAGCAGCCAAGTCCCAGGGGGCGCTCCCGGGGAGCTGTTTTTT,CASSQVPGGAPGELFF
TRBJ1-2,NA,TRBV5-1,NA,TGCGCCAGCAGCGGTAAACAGGGACCCTATGGCTACACCTTC,CASSGKQGPYGYTF
TRBJ1-3,NA,TRBV24-1,NA,TGTGCCACCAGTCCGGGGGATGAGGCCGGAAACACCATATATTTT,CATSPGDEAGNTIYF
TRBJ2-4,NA,TRBV25-1,few,TGTGCCAGCAGCTCCCGGGACAAAAACATTCAGTACTTC,CASSSRDKNIQYF